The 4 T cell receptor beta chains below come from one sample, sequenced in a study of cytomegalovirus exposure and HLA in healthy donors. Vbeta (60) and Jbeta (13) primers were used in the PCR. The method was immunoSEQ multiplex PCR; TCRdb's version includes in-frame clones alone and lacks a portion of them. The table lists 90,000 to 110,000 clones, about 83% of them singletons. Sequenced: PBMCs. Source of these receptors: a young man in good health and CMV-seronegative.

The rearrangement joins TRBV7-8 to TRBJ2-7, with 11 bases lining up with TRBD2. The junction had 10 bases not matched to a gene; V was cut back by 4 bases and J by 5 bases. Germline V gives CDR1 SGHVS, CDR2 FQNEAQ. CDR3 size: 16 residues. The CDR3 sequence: CASSSLLAGEPNEQYF. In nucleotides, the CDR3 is TGTGCCAGCAGCTCTCTACTAGCGGGAGAACCCAACGAGCAGTACTTC.

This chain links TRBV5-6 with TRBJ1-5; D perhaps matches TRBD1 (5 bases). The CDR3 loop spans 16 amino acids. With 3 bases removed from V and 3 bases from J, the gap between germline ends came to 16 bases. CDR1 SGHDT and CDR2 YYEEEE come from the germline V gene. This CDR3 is CASSSSGSRNNQPQHF. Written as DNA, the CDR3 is TGTGCCAGCAGCTCCTCAGGGTCGAGGAACAATCAGCCCCAGCATTTT.

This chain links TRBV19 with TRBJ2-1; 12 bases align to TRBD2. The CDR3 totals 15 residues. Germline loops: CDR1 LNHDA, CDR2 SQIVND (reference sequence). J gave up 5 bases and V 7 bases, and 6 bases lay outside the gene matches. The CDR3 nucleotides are TGTGCCAGTAAAGGGCTAGCGGGAGGGGACAATGAGCAGTTCTTC. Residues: CASKGLAGGDNEQFF. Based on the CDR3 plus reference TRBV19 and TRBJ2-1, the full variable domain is DGGITQSPKYLFRKEGQNVTLSCEQNLNHDAMYWYRQDPGQGLRLIYYSQIVNDFQKGDIAEGYSVSREKKESFPLTVTSAQKNPTAFYLCASKGLAGGDNEQFFGPGTRLTVL.

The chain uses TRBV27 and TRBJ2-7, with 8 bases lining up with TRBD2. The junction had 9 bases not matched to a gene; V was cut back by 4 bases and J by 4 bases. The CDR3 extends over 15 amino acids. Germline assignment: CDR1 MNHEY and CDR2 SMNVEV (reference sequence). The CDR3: CASSSLSGIGYEQYF. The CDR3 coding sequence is TGTGCCAGCAGTTCACTTAGCGGGATCGGTTACGAGCAGTACTTC.